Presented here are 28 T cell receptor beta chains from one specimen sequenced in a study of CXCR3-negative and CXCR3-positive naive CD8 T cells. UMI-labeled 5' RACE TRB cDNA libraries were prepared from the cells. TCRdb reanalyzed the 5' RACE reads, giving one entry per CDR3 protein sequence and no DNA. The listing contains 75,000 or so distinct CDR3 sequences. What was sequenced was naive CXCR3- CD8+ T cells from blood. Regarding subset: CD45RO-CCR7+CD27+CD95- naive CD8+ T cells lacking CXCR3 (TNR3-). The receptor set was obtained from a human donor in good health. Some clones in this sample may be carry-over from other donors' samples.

Here the CDR3 reads CSARDIQRSIDTQYF. This chain links TRBV20-1 with TRBJ2-3. CDR3 length equals 15 residues. CDR1 DFQATT and CDR2 SNEGSKA come from the germline V gene (reference sequence).

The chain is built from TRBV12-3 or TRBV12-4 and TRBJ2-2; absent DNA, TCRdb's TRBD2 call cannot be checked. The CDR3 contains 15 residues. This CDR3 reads CASSYAGMNTGELFF.

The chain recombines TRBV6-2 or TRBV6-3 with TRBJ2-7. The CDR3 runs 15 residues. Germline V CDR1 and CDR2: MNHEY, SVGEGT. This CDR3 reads CASSYSVGSSYEQYF.

The CDR3 spells CASSSVGQGGEQYF. The gene calls are TRBV7-3 and TRBJ2-7; checking the TCRdb D call of TRBD1 is not possible without DNA. The CDR3 has 14 residues. CDR1 is SGHTA, CDR2 FQGTGA, per germline.

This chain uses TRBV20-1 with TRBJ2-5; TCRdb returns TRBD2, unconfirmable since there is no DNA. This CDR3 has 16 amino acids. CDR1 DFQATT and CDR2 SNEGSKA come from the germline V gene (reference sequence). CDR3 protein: CSARDLGGGEQETQYF.

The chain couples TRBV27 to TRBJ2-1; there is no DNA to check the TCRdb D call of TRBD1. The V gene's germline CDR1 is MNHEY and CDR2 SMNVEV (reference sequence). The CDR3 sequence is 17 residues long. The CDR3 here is CASSLFPRGQLTDEQFF.

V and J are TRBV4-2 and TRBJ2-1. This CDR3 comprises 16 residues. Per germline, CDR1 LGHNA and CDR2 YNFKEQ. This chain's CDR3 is CASSQEAEGVYNEQFF.

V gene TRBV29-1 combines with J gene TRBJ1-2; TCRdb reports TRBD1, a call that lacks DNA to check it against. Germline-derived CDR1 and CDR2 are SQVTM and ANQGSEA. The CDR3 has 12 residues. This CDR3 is CSVLQGSGGYTF.

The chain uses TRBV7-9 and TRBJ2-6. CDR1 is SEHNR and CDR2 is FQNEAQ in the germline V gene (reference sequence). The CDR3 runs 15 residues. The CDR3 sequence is CASSPQGSGANVLTF.

The CDR3 spells CSVWDTGELFF. The chain employs TRBV29-1 and TRBJ2-2. In germline, CDR1 is SQVTM, CDR2 ANQGSEA. The CDR3 runs to 11 residues.

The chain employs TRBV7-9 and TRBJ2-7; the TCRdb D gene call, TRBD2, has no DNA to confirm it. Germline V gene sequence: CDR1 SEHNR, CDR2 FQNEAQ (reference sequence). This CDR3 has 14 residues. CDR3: CASSISGSSYEQYF.

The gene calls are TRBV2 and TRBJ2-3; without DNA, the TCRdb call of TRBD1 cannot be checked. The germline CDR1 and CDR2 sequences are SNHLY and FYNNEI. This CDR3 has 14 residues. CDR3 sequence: CARGSGVGTDTQYF.

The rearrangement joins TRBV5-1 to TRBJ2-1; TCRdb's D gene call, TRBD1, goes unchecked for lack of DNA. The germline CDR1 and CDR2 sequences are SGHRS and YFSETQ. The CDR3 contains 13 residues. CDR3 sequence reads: CASSLVTGGGQFF.

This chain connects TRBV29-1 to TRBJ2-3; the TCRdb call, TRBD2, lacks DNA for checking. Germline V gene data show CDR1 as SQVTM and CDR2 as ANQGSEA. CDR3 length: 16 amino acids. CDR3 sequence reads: CSATKELARSTDTQYF.

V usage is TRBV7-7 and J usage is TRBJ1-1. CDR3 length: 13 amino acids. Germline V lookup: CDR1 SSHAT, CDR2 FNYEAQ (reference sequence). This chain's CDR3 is CASSRTRDTEAFF.

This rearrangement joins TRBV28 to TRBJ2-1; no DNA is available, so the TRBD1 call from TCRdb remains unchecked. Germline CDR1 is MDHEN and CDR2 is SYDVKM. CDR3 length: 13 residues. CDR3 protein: CASSFGGGRVSIF.

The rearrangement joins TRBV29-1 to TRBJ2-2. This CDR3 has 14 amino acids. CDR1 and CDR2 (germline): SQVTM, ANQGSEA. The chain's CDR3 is CSVANSANTGELFF.

CDR3 protein: CASSLALGTQYNEQFF. The V and J genes are TRBV7-9 and TRBJ2-1; checking the TCRdb D call of TRBD1 is not possible without DNA. Germline assignment: CDR1 SEHNR and CDR2 FQNEAQ (reference sequence). There are 16 residues in the CDR3.

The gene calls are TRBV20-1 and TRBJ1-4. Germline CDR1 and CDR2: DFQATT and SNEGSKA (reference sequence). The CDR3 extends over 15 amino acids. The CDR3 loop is CSDRDETATNEKLFF.

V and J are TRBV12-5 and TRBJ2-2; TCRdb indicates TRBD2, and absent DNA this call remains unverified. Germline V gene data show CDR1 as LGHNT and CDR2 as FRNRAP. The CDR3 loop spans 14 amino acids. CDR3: CASGSLRLAGELFF.

The CDR3 sequence is CASSQRATNEKLFF. This chain uses TRBV10-1 with TRBJ1-4. Germline V gene lookup returns CDR1 WNHNN and CDR2 SYGVQD (reference sequence). The CDR3 totals 14 residues.

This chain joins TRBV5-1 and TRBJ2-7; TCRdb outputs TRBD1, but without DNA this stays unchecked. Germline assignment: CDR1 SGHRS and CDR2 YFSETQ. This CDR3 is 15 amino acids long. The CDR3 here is CASSLVAGSTDEQYF.

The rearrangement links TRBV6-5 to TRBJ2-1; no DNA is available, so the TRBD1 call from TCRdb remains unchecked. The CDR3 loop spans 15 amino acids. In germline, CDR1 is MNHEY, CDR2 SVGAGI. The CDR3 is CASRTSLRGYNEQFF.

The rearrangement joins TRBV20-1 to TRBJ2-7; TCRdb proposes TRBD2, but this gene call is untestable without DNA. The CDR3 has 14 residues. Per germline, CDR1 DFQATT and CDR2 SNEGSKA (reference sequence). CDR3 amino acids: CSARDLAGPYEQYF.

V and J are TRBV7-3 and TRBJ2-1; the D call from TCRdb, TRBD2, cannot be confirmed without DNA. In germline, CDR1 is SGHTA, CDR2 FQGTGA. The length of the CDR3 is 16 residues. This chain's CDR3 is CASSATGTSLKDEQFF.

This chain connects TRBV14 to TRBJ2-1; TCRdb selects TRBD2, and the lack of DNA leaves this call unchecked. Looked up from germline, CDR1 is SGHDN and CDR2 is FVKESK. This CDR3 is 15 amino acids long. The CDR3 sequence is CASSLTSGEGVEQFF.

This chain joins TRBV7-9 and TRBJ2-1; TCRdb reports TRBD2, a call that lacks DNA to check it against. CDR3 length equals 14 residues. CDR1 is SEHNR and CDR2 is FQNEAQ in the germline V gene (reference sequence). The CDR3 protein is CASRWTSGENEQFF.

CDR3 region: CASSFVGTGELFF. The gene calls are TRBV12-3 or TRBV12-4 and TRBJ2-2. The CDR3 is made up of 13 amino acids.